The subject of this entry is one T cell receptor (beta chain). Antigen specificity is unknown. The sample is drawn from a study of glioma-infiltrating T cells. Points from the study as a whole: Above-expected tissue-blood divergence occurred in all gliomas, most in low-grade ones.

This CDR3 is 13 amino acids long. Trimming pared 6 bases from V and 4 bases from J, leaving 12 bases between. TCR alpha and beta CDR3 regions were amplified from RNA using iRepertoire nested multiplex PCR. One-step reverse transcription and amplification started from about 100-400 ng of tissue mRNA or PBMC total RNA. TCRdb reanalysed the multiplex PCR reads using MiXCR and keeps one entry per CDR3 protein. The sample consists of about 140,000 distinct CDR3 sequences, roughly 43% of them appearing once. This sequence was found in a human donor with low-grade glioma or glioblastoma, undergoing nonglioma brain surgery, or in good health (not recorded which). The sample comprised glioma tissue, nonneoplastic brain tissue, or PBMCs (not recorded which). V is TRBV12-3 or TRBV12-4 and J is TRBJ2-5; maybe TRBD1 (6 bases). CDR3 protein: CASSRDRRETQYF. CDR3 bases: TGTGCCAGCAGCCGTGACAGGCGAGAGACCCAGTACTTC.